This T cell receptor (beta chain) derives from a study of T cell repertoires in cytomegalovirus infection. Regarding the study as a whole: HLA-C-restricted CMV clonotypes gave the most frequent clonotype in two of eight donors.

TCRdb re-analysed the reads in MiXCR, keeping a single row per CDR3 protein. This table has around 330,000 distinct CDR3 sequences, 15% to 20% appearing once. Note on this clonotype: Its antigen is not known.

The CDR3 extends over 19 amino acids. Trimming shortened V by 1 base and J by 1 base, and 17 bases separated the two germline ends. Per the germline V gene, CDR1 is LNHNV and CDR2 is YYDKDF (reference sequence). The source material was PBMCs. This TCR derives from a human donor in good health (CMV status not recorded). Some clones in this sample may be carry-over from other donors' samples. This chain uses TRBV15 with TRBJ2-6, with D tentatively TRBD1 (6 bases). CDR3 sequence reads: CATSRVRQAALSGANVLTF. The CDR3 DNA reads TGTGCCACCAGCAGAGTTAGACAGGCGGCTTTATCTGGGGCCAACGTCCTGACTTTC. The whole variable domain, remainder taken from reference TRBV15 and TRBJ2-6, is DAMVIQNPRYQVTQFGKPVTLSCSQTLNHNVMYWYQQKSSQAPKLLFHYYDKDFNNEADTPDNFQSRRPNTSFCFLDIRSPGLGDTAMYLCATSRVRQAALSGANVLTFGAGSRLTVL.